What follows is one T cell receptor (beta chain) and its context. The data were obtained in a study of long-term antiretroviral therapy in people with HIV. Version v3.0 of the immunoSEQ assay was performed at survey level. Per-sample sequencing targets were roughly 35,000-55,000 T-cell genomes. Assay used: immunoSEQ multiplex PCR; TCRdb lists only in-frame clones, some missing. The top ten clones hold approximately 15% of a sample with fewer than 25,000 clones, roughly 85% of them seen once. Source: unsorted PBMCs, taken 1.2 years after starting antiretroviral therapy. This clonotype was obtained from a man over 45 with HIV.

The CDR3 DNA is TGTGCCAGCAGCTTGGAGGGCCAGGGGGCCTACGAGCAGTACTTC. Its protein is CASSLEGQGAYEQYF. The chain carries TRBV5-5 and TRBJ2-7; 7 nucleotides match TRBD1. J was trimmed by 2 bases and V by 0 bases; bases with no gene match: 5. The CDR3 sequence is 15 residues long. CDR1 and CDR2 from the germline V gene are SGHKS and YYEKEE (reference sequence).